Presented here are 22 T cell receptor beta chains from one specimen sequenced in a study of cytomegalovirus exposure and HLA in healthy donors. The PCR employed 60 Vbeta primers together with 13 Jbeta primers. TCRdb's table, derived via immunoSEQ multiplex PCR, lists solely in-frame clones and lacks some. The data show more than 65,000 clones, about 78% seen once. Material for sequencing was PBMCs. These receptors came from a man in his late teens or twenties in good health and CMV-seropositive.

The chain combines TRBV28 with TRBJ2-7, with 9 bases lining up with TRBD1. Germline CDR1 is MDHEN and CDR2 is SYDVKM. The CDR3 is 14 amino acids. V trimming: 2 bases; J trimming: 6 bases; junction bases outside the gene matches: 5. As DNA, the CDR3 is TGTGCCAGCAGTTTAGGCGGGACAGGGCTCGAGCAGTACTTC. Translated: CASSLGGTGLEQYF.

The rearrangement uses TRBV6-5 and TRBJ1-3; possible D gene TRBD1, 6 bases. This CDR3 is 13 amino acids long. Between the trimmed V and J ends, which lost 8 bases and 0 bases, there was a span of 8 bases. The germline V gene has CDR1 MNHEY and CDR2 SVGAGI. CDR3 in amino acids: CASGQHSGNTIYF. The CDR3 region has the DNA TGTGCCAGCGGACAGCACTCTGGAAACACCATATATTTT.

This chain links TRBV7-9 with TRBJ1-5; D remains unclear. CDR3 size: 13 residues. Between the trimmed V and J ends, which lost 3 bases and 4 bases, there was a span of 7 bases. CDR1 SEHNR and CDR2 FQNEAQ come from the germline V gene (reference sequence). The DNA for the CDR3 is TGTGCCAGCAGCTTCGAGGGAAATCAGCCCCAGCATTTT. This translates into CASSFEGNQPQHF.

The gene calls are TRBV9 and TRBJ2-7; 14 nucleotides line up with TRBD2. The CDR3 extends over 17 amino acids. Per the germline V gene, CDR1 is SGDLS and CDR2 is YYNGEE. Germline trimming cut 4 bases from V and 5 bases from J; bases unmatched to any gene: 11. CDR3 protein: CASSKGTSGSGPNEQYF. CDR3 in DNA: TGTGCCAGCAGCAAGGGGACTAGCGGGAGTGGGCCCAACGAGCAGTACTTC.

The CDR3 spells CASSPNRGQETQYF. In DNA form, the CDR3 reads TGTGCCAGCAGTCCTAACAGGGGTCAAGAGACCCAGTACTTC. This rearrangement joins TRBV27 to TRBJ2-5; 7 nucleotides line up with TRBD1. Germline CDR1 is MNHEY and CDR2 is SMNVEV (reference sequence). The CDR3 contains 14 residues. V lost 5 bases to trimming and J lost 2 bases; unmatched junction nucleotides: 5.

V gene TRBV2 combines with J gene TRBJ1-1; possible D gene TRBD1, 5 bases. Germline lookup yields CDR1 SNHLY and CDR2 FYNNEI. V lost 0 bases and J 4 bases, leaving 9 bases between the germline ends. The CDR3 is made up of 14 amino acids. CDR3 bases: TGTGCCAGCAGTGAAGCTTTAGGGGCCACTGAAGCTTTCTTT. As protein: CASSEALGATEAFF.

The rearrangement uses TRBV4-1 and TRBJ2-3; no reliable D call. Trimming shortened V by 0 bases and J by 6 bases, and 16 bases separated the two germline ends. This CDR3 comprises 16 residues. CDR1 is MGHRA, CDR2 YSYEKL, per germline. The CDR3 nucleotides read TGCGCCAGCAGCCAAGAATTGGCTTTCCTTACGGATACGCAGTATTTT. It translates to CASSQELAFLTDTQYF.

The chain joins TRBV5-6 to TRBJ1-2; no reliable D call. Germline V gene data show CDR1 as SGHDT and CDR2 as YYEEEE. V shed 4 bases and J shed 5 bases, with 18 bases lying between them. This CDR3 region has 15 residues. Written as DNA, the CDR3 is TGTGCCAGCAGCCCAATCGGCCGGGGATCATATGGCTACACCTTC. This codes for CASSPIGRGSYGYTF.

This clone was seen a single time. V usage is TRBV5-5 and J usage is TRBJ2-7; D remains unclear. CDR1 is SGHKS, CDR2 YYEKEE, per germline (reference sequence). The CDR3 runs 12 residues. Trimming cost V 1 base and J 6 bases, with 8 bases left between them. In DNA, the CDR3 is TGTGCCAGCAGCTTGATGGCGGTCGAGCAGTACTTC. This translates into CASSLMAVEQYF.

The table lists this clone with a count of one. CDR3 in amino acids: CAIKRGLENTEAFF. DNA for the CDR3: TGTGCCATCAAACGAGGGCTTGAGAACACTGAAGCTTTCTTT. This sequence joins TRBV10-3 and TRBJ1-1; D unclear. The CDR3 runs 14 residues. Germline CDR1 is ENHRY and CDR2 is SYGVKD. Trimming pared 7 bases from V and 1 base from J, leaving 13 bases between.

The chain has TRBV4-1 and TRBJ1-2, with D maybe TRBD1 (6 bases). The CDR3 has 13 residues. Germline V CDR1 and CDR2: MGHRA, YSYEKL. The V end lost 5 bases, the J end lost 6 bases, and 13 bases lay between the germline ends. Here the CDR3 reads CASSFRGSDGYTF. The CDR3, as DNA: TGCGCCAGCAGCTTCAGGGGTTCTGATGGCTACACCTTC.

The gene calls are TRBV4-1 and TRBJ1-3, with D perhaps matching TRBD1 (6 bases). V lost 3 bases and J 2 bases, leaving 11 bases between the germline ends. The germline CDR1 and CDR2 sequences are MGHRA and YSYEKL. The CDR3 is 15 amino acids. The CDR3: CASSQAGDPGNTIYF. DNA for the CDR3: TGCGCCAGCAGCCAGGCAGGGGACCCTGGAAACACCATATATTTT.

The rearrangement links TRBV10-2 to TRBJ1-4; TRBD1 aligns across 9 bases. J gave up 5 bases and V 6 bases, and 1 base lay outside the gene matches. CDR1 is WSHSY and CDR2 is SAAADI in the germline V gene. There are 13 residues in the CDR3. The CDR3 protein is CASRQGANEKLFF. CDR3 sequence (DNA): TGCGCCAGCAGACAGGGGGCGAATGAAAAACTGTTTTTT.

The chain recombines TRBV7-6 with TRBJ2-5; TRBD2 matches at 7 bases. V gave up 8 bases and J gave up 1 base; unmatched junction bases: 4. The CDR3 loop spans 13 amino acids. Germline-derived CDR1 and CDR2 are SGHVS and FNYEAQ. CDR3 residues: CASRTSVQETQYF. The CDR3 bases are TGTGCCAGCCGTACTAGCGTCCAAGAGACCCAGTACTTC.

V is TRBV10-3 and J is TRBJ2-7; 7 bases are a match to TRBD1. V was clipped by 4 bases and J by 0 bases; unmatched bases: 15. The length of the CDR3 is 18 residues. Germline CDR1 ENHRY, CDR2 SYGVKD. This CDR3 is CAISGHPTTGKSSYEQYF. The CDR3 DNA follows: TGTGCCATCAGTGGCCACCCCACGACAGGGAAGAGCTCCTACGAGCAGTACTTC.

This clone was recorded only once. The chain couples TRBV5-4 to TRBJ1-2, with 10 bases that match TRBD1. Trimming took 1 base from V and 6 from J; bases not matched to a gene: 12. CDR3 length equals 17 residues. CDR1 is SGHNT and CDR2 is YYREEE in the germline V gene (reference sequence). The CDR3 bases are TGTGCCAGCAGCTTGTTTGGCCGGGACAGGGGACCCAATGGCTACACCTTC. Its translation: CASSLFGRDRGPNGYTF.

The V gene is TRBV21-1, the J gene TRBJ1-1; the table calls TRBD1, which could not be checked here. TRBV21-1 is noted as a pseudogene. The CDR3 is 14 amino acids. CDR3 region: CASSKRQESTEAFF. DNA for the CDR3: TGTGCCAGCAGCAAAAGGCAGGAATCCACTGAAGCTTTCTTT.

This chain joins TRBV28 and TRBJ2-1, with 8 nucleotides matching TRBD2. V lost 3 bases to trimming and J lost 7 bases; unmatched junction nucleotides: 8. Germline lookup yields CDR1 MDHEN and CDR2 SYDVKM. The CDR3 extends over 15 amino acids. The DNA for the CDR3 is TGTGCCAGCAGTTTTTTGCTAGCGGGTGGGAATGAGCAGTTCTTC. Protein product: CASSFLLAGGNEQFF.

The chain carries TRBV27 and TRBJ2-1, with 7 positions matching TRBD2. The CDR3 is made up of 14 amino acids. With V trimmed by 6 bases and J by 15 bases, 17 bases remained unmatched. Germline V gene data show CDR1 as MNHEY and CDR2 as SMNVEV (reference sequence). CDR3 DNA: TGTGCCAGCAGCGATCTTGGGCGGGAGAGGTTGCCGTTCTTC. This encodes CASSDLGRERLPFF.

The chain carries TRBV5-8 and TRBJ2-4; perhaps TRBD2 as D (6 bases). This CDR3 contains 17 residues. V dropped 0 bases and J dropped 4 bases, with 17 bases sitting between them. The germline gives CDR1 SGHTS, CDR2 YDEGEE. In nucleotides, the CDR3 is TGTGCCAGCAGCTTGGCCCGGCTAGCGCGCGATAAAAACATTCAGTACTTC. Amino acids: CASSLARLARDKNIQYF.

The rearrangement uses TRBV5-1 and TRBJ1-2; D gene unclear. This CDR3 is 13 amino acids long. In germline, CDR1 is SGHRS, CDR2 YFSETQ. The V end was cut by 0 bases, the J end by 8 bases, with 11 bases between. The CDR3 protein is CASSLESGLGYTF. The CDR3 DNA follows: TGCGCCAGCAGCTTGGAGAGCGGCCTCGGCTACACCTTC.

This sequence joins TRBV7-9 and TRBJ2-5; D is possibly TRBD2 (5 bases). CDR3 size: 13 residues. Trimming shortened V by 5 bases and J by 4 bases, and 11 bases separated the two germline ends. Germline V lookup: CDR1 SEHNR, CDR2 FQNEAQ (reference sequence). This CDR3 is CASSRDRGETQYF. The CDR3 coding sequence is TGTGCCAGCAGCCGAGACCGGGGAGAGACCCAGTACTTC.